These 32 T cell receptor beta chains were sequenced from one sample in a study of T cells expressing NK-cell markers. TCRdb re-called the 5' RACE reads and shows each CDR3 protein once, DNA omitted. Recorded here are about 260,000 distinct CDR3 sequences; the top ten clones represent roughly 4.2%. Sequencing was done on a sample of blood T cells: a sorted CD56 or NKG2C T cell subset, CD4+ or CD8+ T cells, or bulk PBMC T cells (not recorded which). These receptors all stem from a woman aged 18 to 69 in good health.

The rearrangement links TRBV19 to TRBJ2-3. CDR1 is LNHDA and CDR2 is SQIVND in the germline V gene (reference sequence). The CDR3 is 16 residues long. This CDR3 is CASSVMWTKSTDTQYF. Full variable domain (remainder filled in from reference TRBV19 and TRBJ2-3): DGGITQSPKYLFRKEGQNVTLSCEQNLNHDAMYWYRQDPGQGLRLIYYSQIVNDFQKGDIAEGYSVSREKKESFPLTVTSAQKNPTAFYLCASSVMWTKSTDTQYFGPGTRLTVL.

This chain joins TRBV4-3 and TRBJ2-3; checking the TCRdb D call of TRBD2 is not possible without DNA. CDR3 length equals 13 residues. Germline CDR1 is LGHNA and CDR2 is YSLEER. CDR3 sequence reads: CASSPSGTDTQYF.

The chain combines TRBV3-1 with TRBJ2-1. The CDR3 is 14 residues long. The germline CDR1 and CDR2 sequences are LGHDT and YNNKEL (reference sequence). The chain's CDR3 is CASSRSSPTMEQFF.

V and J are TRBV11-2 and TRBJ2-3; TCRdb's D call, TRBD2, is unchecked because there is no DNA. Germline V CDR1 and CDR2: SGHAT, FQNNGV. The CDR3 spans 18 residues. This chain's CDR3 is CASSFGGLAGGHTDTQYF.

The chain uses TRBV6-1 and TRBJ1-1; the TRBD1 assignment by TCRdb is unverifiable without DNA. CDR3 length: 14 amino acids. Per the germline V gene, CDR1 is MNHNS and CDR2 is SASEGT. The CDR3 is CASSATGGGTEAFF.

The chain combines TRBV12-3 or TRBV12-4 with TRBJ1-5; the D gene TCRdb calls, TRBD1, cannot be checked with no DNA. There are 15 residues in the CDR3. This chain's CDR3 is CASRPQTGVGQPQHF.

Here the CDR3 reads CSAPFGDWSQPQHF. The chain combines TRBV20-1 with TRBJ1-5. This CDR3 has 14 residues. CDR1 is DFQATT, CDR2 SNEGSKA, per germline (reference sequence).

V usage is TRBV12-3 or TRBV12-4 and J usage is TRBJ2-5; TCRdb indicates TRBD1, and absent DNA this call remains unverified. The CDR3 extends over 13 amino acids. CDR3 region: CASSFQGVGTQYF.

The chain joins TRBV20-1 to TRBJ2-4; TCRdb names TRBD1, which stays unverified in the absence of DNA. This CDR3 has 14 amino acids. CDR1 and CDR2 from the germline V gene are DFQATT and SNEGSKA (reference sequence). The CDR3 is CSAPGEVAKNIQYF.

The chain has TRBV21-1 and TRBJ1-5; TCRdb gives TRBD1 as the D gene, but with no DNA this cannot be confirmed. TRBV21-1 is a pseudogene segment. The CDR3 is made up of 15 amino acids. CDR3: CASSKVRAGGLPQHF.

The CDR3 sequence: CASSSDGLPNSPLHF. The gene calls are TRBV12-3 or TRBV12-4 and TRBJ1-6. The CDR3 runs to 15 residues.

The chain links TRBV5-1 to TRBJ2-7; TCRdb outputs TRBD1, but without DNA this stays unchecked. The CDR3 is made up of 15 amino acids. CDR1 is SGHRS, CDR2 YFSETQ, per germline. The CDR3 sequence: CASSLVGQDVYEQYF.

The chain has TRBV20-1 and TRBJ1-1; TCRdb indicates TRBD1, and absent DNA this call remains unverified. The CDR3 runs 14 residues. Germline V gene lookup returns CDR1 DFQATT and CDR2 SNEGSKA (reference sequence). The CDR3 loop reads CSAPQGWGNTEAFF.

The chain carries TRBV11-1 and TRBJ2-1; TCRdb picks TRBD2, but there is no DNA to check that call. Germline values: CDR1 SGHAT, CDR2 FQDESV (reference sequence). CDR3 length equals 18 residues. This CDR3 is CASKTFLAALSSYNEQFF.

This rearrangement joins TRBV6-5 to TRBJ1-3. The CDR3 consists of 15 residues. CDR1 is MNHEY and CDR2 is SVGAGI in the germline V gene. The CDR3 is CASSYSRQFVDTIYF.

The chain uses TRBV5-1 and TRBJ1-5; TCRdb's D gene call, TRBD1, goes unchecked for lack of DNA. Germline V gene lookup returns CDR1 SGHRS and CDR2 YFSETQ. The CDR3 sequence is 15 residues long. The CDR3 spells CASSLVAGGNQPQHF.

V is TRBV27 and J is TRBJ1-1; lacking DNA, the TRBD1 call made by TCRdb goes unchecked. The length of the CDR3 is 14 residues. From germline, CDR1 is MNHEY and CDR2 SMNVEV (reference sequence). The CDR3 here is CASSLSRGRTEAFF.

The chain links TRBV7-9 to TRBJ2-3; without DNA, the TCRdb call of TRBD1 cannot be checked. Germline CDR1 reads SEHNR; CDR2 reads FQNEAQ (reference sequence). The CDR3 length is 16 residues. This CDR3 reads CASSHRTGRATDTQYF.

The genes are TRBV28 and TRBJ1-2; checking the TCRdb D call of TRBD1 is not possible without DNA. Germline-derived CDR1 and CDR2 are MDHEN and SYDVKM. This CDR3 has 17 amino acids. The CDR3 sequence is CASSSHLPGTGPRGYTF.

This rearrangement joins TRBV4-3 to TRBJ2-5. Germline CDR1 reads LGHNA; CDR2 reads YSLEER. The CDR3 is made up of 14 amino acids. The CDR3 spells CASSQDRLPETQYF.

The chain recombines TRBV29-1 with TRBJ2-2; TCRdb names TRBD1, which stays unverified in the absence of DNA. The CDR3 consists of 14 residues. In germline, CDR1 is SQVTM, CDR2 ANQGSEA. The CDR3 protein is CSVLPGQGTGELFF.

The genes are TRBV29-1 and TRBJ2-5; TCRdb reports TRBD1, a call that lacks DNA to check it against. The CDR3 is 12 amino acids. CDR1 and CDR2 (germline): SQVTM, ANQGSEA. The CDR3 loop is CSVTWGHETQYF.

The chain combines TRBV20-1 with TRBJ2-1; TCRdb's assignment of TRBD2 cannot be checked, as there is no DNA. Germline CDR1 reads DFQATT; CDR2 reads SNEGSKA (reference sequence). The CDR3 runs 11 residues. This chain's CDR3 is CSAMASGIRFF.

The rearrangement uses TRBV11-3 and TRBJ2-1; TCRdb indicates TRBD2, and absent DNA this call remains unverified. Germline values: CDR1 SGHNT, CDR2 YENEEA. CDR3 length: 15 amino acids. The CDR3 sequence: CASSLGARTYNEQFF.

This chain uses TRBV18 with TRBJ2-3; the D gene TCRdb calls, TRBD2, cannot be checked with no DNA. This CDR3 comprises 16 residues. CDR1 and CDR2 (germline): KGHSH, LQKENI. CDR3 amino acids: CASSPPPSGKADTQYF.

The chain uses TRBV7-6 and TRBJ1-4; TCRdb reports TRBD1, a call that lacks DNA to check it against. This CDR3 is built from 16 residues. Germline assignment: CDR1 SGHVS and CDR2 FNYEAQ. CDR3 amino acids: CASSLGTGAPNEKLFF.

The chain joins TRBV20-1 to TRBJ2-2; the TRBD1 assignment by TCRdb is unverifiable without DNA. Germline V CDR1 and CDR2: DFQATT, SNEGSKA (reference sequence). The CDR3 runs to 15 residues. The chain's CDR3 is CSATVLTGRAGELFF.

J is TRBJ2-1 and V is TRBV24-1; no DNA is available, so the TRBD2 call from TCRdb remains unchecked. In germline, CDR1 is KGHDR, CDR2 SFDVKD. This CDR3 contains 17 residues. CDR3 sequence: CATSDTGTSGRLDEQFF.

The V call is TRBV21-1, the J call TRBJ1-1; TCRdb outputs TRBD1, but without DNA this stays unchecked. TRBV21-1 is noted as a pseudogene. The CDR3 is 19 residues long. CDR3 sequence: CASRSLLQGLGGMNTEAFF.

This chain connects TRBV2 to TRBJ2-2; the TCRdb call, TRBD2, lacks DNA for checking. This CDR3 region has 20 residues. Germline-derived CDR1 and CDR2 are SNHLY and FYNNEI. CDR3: CASSGSRRGAIHIRTGELFF.

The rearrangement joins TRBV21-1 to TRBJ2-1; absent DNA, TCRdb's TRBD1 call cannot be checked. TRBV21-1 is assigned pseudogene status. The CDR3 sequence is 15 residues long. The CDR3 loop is CASSYRGSSYNEQFF.

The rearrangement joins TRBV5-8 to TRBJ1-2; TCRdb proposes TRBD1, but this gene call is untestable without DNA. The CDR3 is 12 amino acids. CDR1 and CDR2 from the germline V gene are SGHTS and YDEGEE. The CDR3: CASSGQYYGYTF.